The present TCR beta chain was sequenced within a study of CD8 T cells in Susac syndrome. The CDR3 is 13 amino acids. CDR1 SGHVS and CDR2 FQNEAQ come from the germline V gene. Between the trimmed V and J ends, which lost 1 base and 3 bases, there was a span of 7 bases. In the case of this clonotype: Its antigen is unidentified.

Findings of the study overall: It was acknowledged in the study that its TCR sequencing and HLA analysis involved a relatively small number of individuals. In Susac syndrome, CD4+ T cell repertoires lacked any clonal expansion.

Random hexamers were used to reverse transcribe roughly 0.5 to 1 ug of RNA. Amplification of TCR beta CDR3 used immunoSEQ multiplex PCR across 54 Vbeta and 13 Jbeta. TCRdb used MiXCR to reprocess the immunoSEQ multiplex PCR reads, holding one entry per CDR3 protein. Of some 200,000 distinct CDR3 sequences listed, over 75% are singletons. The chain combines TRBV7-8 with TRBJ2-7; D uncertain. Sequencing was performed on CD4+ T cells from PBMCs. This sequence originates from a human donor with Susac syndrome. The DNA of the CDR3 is TGTGCCAGCAGCTTAGGCCAGCACTACGAGCAGTACTTC. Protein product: CASSLGQHYEQYF.